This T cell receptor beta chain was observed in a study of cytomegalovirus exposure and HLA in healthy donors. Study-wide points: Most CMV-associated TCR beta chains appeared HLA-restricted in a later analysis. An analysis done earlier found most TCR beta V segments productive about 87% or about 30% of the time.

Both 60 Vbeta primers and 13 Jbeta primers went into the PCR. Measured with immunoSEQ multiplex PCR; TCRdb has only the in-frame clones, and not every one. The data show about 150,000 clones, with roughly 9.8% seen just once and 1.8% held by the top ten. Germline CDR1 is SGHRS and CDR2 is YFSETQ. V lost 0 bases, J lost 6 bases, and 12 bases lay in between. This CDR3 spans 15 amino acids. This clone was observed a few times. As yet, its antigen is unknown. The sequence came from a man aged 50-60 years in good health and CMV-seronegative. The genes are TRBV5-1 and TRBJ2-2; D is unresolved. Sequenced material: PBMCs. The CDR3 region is CASSLDMPEPGELFF. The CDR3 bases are TGCGCCAGCAGCTTGGATATGCCAGAACCCGGGGAGCTGTTTTTT.